This T cell receptor beta chain was captured by sequencing in a study of blood T cell repertoires in COVID-19. The CDR3 has 14 amino acids, counting both end residues. The germline gives CDR1 MGHDK, CDR2 SYGVNS. Concerning this clone itself: Since no conserved phenylalanine or tryptophan closes the CDR3, a read error is the likely cause. Because the CDR3's place on the DNA is in doubt, the DNA is left out and the CDR3 is given as listed by TCRdb.

Libraries were prepared by immunoSEQ multiplex PCR; TCRdb keeps only in-frame clonotypes and omits some of them. The sample has tens of thousands of clones; roughly 80% are singletons. Input material: peripheral blood. This TCR was sampled from a man at least 80 years old with active or convalescent COVID-19. The J gene is TRBJ2-3, the V gene TRBV25-1; the table's TRBD2 call for D was not verified on the DNA. CDR3: CASSEEWPASKRLP.